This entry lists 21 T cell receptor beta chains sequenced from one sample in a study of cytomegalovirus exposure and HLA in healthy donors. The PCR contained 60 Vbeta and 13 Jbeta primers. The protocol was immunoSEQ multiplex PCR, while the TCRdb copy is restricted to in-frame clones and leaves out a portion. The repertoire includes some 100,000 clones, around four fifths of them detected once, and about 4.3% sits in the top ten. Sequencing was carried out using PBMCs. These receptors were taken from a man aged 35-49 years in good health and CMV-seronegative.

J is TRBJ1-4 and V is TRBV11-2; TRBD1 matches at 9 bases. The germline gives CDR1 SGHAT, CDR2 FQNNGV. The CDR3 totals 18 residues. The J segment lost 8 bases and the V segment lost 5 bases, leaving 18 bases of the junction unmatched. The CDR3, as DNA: TGTGCCAGCAGCACCAAGTCGGGACAGGGTAGTCCATTAGAAAAACTGTTTTTT. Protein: CASSTKSGQGSPLEKLFF.

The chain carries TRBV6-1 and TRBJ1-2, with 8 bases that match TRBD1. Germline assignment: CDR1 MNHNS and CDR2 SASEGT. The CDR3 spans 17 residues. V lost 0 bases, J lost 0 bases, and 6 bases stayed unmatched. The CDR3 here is CASSEARRTGSNYGYTF. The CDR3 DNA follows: TGTGCCAGCAGTGAAGCTCGGCGGACAGGGTCTAACTATGGCTACACCTTC.

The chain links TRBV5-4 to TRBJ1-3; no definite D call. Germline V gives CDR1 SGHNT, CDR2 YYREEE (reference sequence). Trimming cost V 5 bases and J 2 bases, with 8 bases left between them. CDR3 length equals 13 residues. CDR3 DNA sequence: TGTGCCAGCAGGGCCTTTGCTGGAAACACCATATATTTT. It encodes CASRAFAGNTIYF.

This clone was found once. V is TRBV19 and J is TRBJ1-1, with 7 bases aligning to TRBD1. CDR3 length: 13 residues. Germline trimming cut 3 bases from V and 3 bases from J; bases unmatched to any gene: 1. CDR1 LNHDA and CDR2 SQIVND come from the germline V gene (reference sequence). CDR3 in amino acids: CASSIQGDTEAFF. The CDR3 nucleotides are TGTGCCAGTAGTATTCAGGGGGACACTGAAGCTTTCTTT. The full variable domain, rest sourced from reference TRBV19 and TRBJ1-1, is DGGITQSPKYLFRKEGQNVTLSCEQNLNHDAMYWYRQDPGQGLRLIYYSQIVNDFQKGDIAEGYSVSREKKESFPLTVTSAQKNPTAFYLCASSIQGDTEAFFGQGTRLTVV.

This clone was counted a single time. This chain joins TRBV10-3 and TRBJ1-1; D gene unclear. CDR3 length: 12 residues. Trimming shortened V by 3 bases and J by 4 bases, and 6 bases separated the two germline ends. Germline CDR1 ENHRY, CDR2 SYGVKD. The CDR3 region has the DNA TGTGCCATCAGTGAATCTCGCACTGAAGCTTTCTTT. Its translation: CAISESRTEAFF.

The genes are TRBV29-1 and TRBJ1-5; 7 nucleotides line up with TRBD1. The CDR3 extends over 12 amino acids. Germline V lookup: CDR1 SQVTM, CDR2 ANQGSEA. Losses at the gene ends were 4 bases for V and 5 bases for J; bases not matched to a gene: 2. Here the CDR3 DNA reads TGCAGCGTTGGACAGGGACATCAGCCCCAGCATTTT. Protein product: CSVGQGHQPQHF.

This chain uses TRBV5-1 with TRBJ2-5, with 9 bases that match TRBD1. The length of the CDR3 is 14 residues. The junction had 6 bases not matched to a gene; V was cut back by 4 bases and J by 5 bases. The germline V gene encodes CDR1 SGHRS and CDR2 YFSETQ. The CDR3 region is CASSQQGARETQYF. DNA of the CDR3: TGCGCCAGCAGCCAACAGGGGGCTCGTGAGACCCAGTACTTC.

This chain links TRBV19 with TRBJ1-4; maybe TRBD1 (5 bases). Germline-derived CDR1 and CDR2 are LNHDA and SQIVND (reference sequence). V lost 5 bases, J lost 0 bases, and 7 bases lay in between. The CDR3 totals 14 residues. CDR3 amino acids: CASSDSATNEKLFF. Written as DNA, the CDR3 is TGTGCCAGTAGTGACAGCGCAACTAATGAAAAACTGTTTTTT.

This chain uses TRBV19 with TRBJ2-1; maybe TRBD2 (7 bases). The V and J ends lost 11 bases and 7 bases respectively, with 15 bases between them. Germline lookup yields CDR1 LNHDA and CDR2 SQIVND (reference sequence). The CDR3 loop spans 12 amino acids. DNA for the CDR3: TGTGCCCGCAAGGGGGGGCCGAATGAGCAGTTCTTC. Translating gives CARKGGPNEQFF.

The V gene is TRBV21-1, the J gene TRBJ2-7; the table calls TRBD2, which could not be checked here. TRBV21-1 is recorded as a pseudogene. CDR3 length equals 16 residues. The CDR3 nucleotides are TGTGCCAGCAGCAAAGGCAAGGATTCCGGGTGCTACGAGCAGTACGTC. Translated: CASSKGKDSGCYEQYV.

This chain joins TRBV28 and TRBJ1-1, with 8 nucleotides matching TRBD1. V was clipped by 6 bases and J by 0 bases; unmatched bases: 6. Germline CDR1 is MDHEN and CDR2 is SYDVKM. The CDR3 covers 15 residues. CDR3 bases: TGTGCCAGCAGCGCCGGGACAGGATTGAACACTGAAGCTTTCTTT. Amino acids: CASSAGTGLNTEAFF.

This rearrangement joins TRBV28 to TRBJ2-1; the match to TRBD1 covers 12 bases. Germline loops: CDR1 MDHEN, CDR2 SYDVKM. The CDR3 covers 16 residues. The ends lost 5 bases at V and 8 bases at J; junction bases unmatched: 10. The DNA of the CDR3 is TGTGCCAGCAGTCCTGCCGGGACAGGGGGCTTCGATGAGCAGTTCTTC. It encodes CASSPAGTGGFDEQFF.

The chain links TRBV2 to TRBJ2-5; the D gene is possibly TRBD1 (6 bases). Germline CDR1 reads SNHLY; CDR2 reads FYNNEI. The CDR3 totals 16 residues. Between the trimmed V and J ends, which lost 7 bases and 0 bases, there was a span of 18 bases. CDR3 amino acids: CASIIGTLRYQETQYF. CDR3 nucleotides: TGTGCCAGCATTATCGGGACACTTCGGTACCAAGAGACCCAGTACTTC.

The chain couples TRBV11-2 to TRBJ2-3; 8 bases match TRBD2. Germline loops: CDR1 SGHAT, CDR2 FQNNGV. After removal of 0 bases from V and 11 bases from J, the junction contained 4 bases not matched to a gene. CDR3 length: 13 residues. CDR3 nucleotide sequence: TGTGCCAGCAGCTTAGAGGGTGCGGGGGGGCAGTATTTT. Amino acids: CASSLEGAGGQYF.

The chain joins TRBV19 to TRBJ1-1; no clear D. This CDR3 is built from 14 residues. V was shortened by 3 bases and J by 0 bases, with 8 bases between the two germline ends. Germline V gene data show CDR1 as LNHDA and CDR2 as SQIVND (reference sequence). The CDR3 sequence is CASSIFFVNTEAFF. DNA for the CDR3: TGTGCCAGTAGTATTTTTTTCGTGAACACTGAAGCTTTCTTT.

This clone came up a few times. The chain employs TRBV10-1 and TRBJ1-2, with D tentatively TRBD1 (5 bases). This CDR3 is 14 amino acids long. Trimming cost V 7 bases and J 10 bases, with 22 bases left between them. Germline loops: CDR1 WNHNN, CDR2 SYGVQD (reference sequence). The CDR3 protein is CASTPTFGGRHYTF. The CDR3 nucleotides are TGCGCCAGCACCCCCACGTTCGGGGGGAGGCACTACACCTTC.

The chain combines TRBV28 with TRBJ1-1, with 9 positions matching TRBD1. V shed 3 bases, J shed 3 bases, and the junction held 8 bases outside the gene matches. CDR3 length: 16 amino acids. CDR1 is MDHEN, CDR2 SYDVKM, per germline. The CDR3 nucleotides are TGTGCCAGCAGTTTGGGACAGGGTCTAGGGGACACTGAAGCTTTCTTT. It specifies CASSLGQGLGDTEAFF.

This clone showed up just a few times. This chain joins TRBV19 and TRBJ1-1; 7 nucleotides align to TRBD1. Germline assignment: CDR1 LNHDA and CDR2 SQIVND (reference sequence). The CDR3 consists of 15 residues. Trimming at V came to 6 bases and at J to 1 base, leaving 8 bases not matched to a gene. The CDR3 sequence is CASRTRGSENTEAFF. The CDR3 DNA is TGTGCCAGTAGAACCAGGGGGTCCGAGAACACTGAAGCTTTCTTT.

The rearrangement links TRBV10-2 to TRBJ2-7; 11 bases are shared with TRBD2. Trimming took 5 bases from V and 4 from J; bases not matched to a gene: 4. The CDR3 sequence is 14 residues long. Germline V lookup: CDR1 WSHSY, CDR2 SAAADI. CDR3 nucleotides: TGCGCCAGCAGTTTCCTAGCGGGGGGTTACGAGCAGTACGTC. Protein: CASSFLAGGYEQYV.

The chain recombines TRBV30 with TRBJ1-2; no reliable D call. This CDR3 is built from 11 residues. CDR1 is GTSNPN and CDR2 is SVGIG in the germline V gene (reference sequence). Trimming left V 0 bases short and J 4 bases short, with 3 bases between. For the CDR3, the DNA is TGTGCCTGGAGTGTCCTCTATGGCTACACCTTC. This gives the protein CAWSVLYGYTF.

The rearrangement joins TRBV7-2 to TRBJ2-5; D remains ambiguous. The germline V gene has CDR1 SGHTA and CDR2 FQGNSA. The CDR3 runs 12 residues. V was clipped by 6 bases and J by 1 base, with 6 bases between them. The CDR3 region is CASSRGQETQYF. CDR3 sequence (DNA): TGTGCCAGCAGTCGCGGCCAAGAGACCCAGTACTTC.